The 30 T cell receptor beta chains given below trace back to one sample, sequenced in a study of T cell responses to AZD1222 COVID-19 vaccine. Sequencing used immunoSEQ multiplex PCR; TCRdb keeps in-frame clones, though not all of them. The data hold just under 75,000 clones, with 80% observed a single time. The sample here was peripheral blood, taken 28 days after the second AZD1222 dose. These receptors originate from an adult who received the AZD1222 COVID-19 vaccine.

The V gene is TRBV29-1, the J gene TRBJ1-2; D might be TRBD1 (6 bases). Looked up from germline, CDR1 is SQVTM and CDR2 is ANQGSEA. Trimming left V 2 bases short and J 4 bases short, with 11 bases between. The length of the CDR3 is 13 residues. This CDR3 reads CSVEWGHGYGYTF. In DNA, the CDR3 is TGCAGCGTTGAATGGGGGCACGGCTATGGCTACACCTTC.

This chain joins TRBV2 and TRBJ1-5; the D is unclear. The CDR3 consists of 14 residues. V was shortened by 2 bases and J by 5 bases, with 10 bases between the two germline ends. The germline gives CDR1 SNHLY, CDR2 FYNNEI. The CDR3 loop is CASSESRRHQPQHF. DNA for the CDR3: TGTGCCAGCAGTGAATCCAGGCGGCATCAGCCCCAGCATTTT.

This clone showed up just a few times. The genes are TRBV9 and TRBJ2-7, with TRBD1 matching 9 bases. The CDR3 length is 14 residues. CDR1 and CDR2 from the germline V gene are SGDLS and YYNGEE. The V gene end was trimmed by 3 bases and the J gene end by 3 bases; junction bases not matched to a gene: 4. The CDR3, as DNA: TGTGCCAGCAGCGCTGGGACAGGGTACTACGAGCAGTACTTC. Protein product: CASSAGTGYYEQYF.

V is TRBV14 and J is TRBJ1-3; 9 positions match TRBD1. V gave up 4 bases and J gave up 5 bases; unmatched junction bases: 6. The CDR3 is 15 residues long. Germline V gives CDR1 SGHDN, CDR2 FVKESK. Here the CDR3 reads CASSLLQGARNTIYF. For the CDR3, the DNA is TGTGCCAGCAGCCTTTTACAGGGGGCAAGAAACACCATATATTTT.

The chain couples TRBV9 to TRBJ2-3, with 12 positions matching TRBD2. Germline CDR1 is SGDLS and CDR2 is YYNGEE. V was clipped by 4 bases and J by 2 bases; unmatched bases: 5. The CDR3 is 16 amino acids. Written as DNA, the CDR3 is TGTGCCAGCAGCACAGGGACTAGCGGGTTCACAGATACGCAGTATTTT. This encodes CASSTGTSGFTDTQYF.

V usage is TRBV4-1 and J usage is TRBJ2-7, with D unresolved. CDR1 and CDR2 from the germline V gene are MGHRA and YSYEKL. The CDR3 is made up of 15 amino acids. V shed 1 base and J shed 1 base, with 11 bases lying between them. The CDR3 here is CASSQGQVLSYEQYF. CDR3 DNA sequence: TGCGCCAGCAGCCAAGGCCAGGTGCTTTCCTACGAGCAGTACTTC.

The chain combines TRBV5-1 with TRBJ2-6; 8 nucleotides match TRBD1. Unmatched junction bases numbered 1, after V lost 0 bases and J lost 8 bases. CDR1 is SGHRS, CDR2 YFSETQ, per germline. CDR3 size: 14 residues. The CDR3 region is CASSLGTGTNVLTF. CDR3 nucleotide sequence: TGCGCCAGCAGCTTGGGGACAGGGACCAACGTCCTGACTTTC. The variable domain in full, with the rest retrieved from reference TRBV5-1 and TRBJ2-6, is KAGVTQTPRYLIKTRGQQVTLSCSPISGHRSVSWYQQTPGQGLQFLFEYFSETQRNKGNFPGRFSGRQFSNSRSEMNVSTLELGDSALYLCASSLGTGTNVLTFGAGSRLTVL.

This clone appeared once. The rearrangement joins TRBV6-1 to TRBJ1-4, with 9 positions matching TRBD1. Looked up from germline, CDR1 is MNHNS and CDR2 is SASEGT. This CDR3 comprises 16 residues. Trimming took 4 bases from V and 6 from J; bases not matched to a gene: 9. CDR3 amino acids: CASSGAPGQGHEKLFF. The CDR3 DNA reads as TGTGCCAGCAGTGGAGCGCCGGGACAGGGCCATGAAAAACTGTTTTTT.

This chain links TRBV6-2 or TRBV6-3 with TRBJ2-7; D is unresolved. The CDR3 contains 16 residues. V lost 5 bases and J 6 bases, leaving 23 bases between the germline ends. The germline CDR1 and CDR2 sequences are MNHEY and SVGEGT. The CDR3 sequence: CASSPGWSGGVREQYF. For the CDR3, the DNA is TGTGCCAGCAGTCCCGGGTGGTCAGGTGGGGTCCGCGAGCAGTACTTC.

This clone was counted a single time. The genes are TRBV7-2 and TRBJ2-1; 9 bases line up with TRBD2. The CDR3 loop spans 15 amino acids. The germline V gene encodes CDR1 SGHTA and CDR2 FQGNSA. With 5 bases clipped from V and 9 bases from J, the junction kept 11 bases outside the gene matches. The CDR3 region has the DNA TGTGCCAGCAGCCATTCCCGCGGGGGGGCCGCTGAGCAGTTCTTC. It specifies CASSHSRGGAAEQFF.

This rearrangement joins TRBV19 to TRBJ2-4, with D perhaps TRBD1 or TRBD2 (5 bases each). Germline V gene data show CDR1 as LNHDA and CDR2 as SQIVND (reference sequence). This CDR3 contains 15 residues. V dropped 5 bases and J dropped 8 bases, with 19 bases sitting between them. Here the CDR3 reads CASSLSQGPGYIQYF. In nucleotides, the CDR3 is TGTGCCAGTAGTCTCAGTCAGGGACCCGGTTACATTCAGTACTTC.

This rearrangement joins TRBV28 to TRBJ2-7, with 10 bases matching TRBD2. The CDR3 is 14 residues long. Germline CDR1 MDHEN, CDR2 SYDVKM. Germline trimming cut 5 bases from V and 3 bases from J; bases unmatched to any gene: 4. The CDR3 reads CASSAGLARYEQYF. In nucleotides, the CDR3 is TGTGCCAGCAGTGCGGGACTAGCGCGCTACGAGCAGTACTTC.

The chain employs TRBV28 and TRBJ2-7; D may be TRBD1 (5 bases). The CDR3 spans 12 residues. Germline V gives CDR1 MDHEN, CDR2 SYDVKM. V lost 7 bases, J lost 2 bases, and 9 bases lay in between. CDR3 sequence (DNA): TGTGCCAGCAACAGGCTCACCTACGAGCAGTACTTC. This translates into CASNRLTYEQYF.

This clone occurred once. This sequence joins TRBV9 and TRBJ2-2, with D unresolved. The CDR3 has 13 residues. Looked up from germline, CDR1 is SGDLS and CDR2 is YYNGEE. V was trimmed by 0 bases and J by 7 bases, leaving 7 bases between them. For the CDR3, the DNA is TGTGCCAGCAGCGTAGATTTGAGCGGGGAGCTGTTTTTT. This sequence encodes CASSVDLSGELFF.

This clone was observed a handful of times. DNA of the CDR3: TGTGCCAGTAGTATTCAGGAGTATCAGCCCCAGCATTTT. Its protein product is CASSIQEYQPQHF. J is TRBJ1-5 and V is TRBV19; no clear D gene. Trimming removed 3 bases from V and 5 bases from J, with 8 bases in between. The CDR3 totals 13 residues. Germline V gene sequence: CDR1 LNHDA, CDR2 SQIVND (reference sequence).

The J gene is TRBJ2-2, the V gene TRBV9, with D uncertain. V dropped 3 bases and J dropped 1 base, with 7 bases sitting between them. CDR1 is SGDLS and CDR2 is YYNGEE in the germline V gene. The CDR3 runs 14 residues. The CDR3 DNA is TGTGCCAGCAGCGAACAAATGAACACCGGGGAGCTGTTTTTT. It encodes CASSEQMNTGELFF.

The V and J genes are TRBV19 and TRBJ2-1; weak D call: TRBD2 (6 bases). The V and J ends lost 3 bases and 2 bases respectively, with 11 bases between them. This CDR3 region has 15 residues. The germline CDR1 and CDR2 sequences are LNHDA and SQIVND (reference sequence). CDR3 sequence reads: CASSMTAGPYNEQFF. The CDR3 nucleotides read TGTGCCAGTAGTATGACGGCGGGGCCCTACAATGAGCAGTTCTTC.

This rearrangement joins TRBV7-9 to TRBJ2-7, with 7 bases that match TRBD1. Germline lookup yields CDR1 SEHNR and CDR2 FQNEAQ (reference sequence). Losses at the gene ends were 5 bases for V and 8 bases for J; bases not matched to a gene: 9. The CDR3 contains 13 residues. Here the CDR3 reads CASSPLDRAKQYF. CDR3 in DNA: TGTGCCAGCAGCCCCCTAGACAGGGCCAAGCAGTACTTC.

This chain uses TRBV3-1 (or the pseudogene TRBV3-2) with TRBJ1-1; 7 bases map to TRBD1. The V segment lost 0 bases and the J segment 10 bases; nucleotides outside the gene matches: 11. CDR1 is LGHDT, CDR2 YNNKEL, per germline (reference sequence). The CDR3 contains 15 residues. CDR3 DNA sequence: TGTGCCAGCAGCCAAGATCTTCCTAGGGGGCGCGTAGCTTTCTTT. This sequence encodes CASSQDLPRGRVAFF.

This chain joins TRBV7-2 and TRBJ2-1, with TRBD2 matching 15 bases. The J segment lost 9 bases and the V segment lost 5 bases, leaving 14 bases of the junction unmatched. This CDR3 is built from 18 residues. Germline values: CDR1 SGHTA, CDR2 FQGNSA. The CDR3 DNA is TGTGCCAGCAGCCCCCAGGGACTAGCGGGAGGTCTGTTCCCTGAGCAGTTCTTC. It specifies CASSPQGLAGGLFPEQFF.

V is TRBV11-1 and J is TRBJ2-7, with 13 positions matching TRBD2. The CDR3 length is 15 residues. After removal of 4 bases from V and 2 bases from J, the junction contained 2 bases not matched to a gene. Per the germline V gene, CDR1 is SGHAT and CDR2 is FQDESV (reference sequence). CDR3 amino acids: CASSSTSGGAYEQYF. In nucleotides, the CDR3 is TGTGCCAGCAGCTCTACTAGCGGGGGGGCCTACGAGCAGTACTTC. Full variable domain (rest looked up from reference TRBV11-1 and TRBJ2-7): EAEVAQSPRYKITEKSQAVAFWCDPISGHATLYWYRQILGQGPELLVQFQDESVVDDSQLPKDRFSAERLKGVDSTLKIQPAELGDSAMYLCASSSTSGGAYEQYFGPGTRLTVT.

In its sample, this clone was seen a few times. The CDR3 coding sequence is TGTGCCAGCAGTGAATCGTTCTGGTTGGACACCGGTCGGAATGGCTACACCTTC. Protein product: CASSESFWLDTGRNGYTF. The chain joins TRBV2 to TRBJ1-2, with a tentative D call TRBD1 (5 bases). Trimming left V 2 bases short and J 6 bases short, with 25 bases between. CDR1 is SNHLY, CDR2 FYNNEI, per germline. The CDR3 loop spans 18 amino acids.

The chain is built from TRBV15 and TRBJ1-1; 8 bases are shared with TRBD1. This CDR3 contains 16 residues. Germline V lookup: CDR1 LNHNV, CDR2 YYDKDF (reference sequence). V gave up 0 bases and J gave up 5 bases; unmatched junction bases: 8. The CDR3 sequence is CATSREGQGALTEAFF. DNA for the CDR3: TGTGCCACCAGCAGAGAAGGGCAGGGGGCGCTTACTGAAGCTTTCTTT.

The chain combines TRBV9 with TRBJ2-3; D is perhaps TRBD2 (6 bases). CDR3 size: 15 residues. Germline V lookup: CDR1 SGDLS, CDR2 YYNGEE. With 4 bases removed from V and 1 base from J, the gap between germline ends came to 13 bases. The CDR3 loop reads CASSLQGGGTDTQYF. Written as DNA, the CDR3 is TGTGCCAGCAGCCTTCAGGGCGGGGGCACAGATACGCAGTATTTT.

The chain carries TRBV10-3 and TRBJ1-5, with 7 bases lining up with TRBD1. This CDR3 comprises 14 residues. The J segment lost 5 bases and the V segment lost 6 bases, leaving 7 bases of the junction unmatched. The germline V gene has CDR1 ENHRY and CDR2 SYGVKD. CDR3 amino acids: CAISLDRVDQPQHF. The CDR3 DNA reads as TGTGCCATCAGCCTAGACAGGGTCGATCAGCCCCAGCATTTT.

In this sample, this clone turned up a few times. This rearrangement joins TRBV30 to TRBJ1-4; perhaps TRBD1 as D (6 bases). V gave up 2 bases and J gave up 7 bases, with 17 bases separating them. The CDR3 runs to 15 residues. Germline V gene sequence: CDR1 GTSNPN, CDR2 SVGIG (reference sequence). CDR3 nucleotides: TGTGCCTGGAGTAGGGGTAGCGGGGGCGGTGAAAAACTGTTTTTT. Translation: CAWSRGSGGGEKLFF.

This clone was picked up a small number of times. This chain links TRBV6-5 with TRBJ2-7; TRBD1 might be the D (6 bases). The CDR3 consists of 12 residues. V was shortened by 5 bases and J by 3 bases, with 8 bases between the two germline ends. Looked up from germline, CDR1 is MNHEY and CDR2 is SVGAGI. CDR3 amino acids: CASSPRGYEQYF. In DNA form, the CDR3 reads TGTGCCAGCAGTCCCAGGGGCTACGAGCAGTACTTC.

V usage is TRBV3-1 (or the pseudogene TRBV3-2) and J usage is TRBJ1-2, with 8 bases lining up with TRBD1. The CDR3 runs 14 residues. Germline V gives CDR1 LGHDT, CDR2 YNNKEL (reference sequence). With V trimmed by 2 bases and J by 9 bases, 8 bases remained unmatched. DNA for the CDR3: TGTGCCAGCAGCCAACTCCAGGGGGCTCGGAGCTACACCTTC. Residues: CASSQLQGARSYTF.

The rearrangement uses TRBV18 and TRBJ2-7; TRBD2 might be the D (6 bases). CDR1 is KGHSH, CDR2 LQKENI, per germline. The ends were cut back, 3 bases at V and 3 bases at J, with 18 bases in the middle. The CDR3 is made up of 16 amino acids. CDR3 in DNA: TGTGCCAGCTCACCCCCCAGTGGAGGGCCCCTCTACGAGCAGTACTTC. It encodes CASSPPSGGPLYEQYF. Looking up the rest from reference TRBV18 and TRBJ2-7 gives the full variable domain: NAGVMQNPRHLVRRRGQEARLRCSPMKGHSHVYWYRQLPEEGLKFMVYLQKENIIDESGMPKERFSAEFPKEGPSILRIQQVVRGDSAAYFCASSPPSGGPLYEQYFGPGTRLTVT.

V is TRBV3-1 (or the pseudogene TRBV3-2) and J is TRBJ1-1; D call uncertain. CDR3 length: 15 amino acids. From germline, CDR1 is LGHDT and CDR2 YNNKEL (reference sequence). V was shortened by 1 base and J by 2 bases, with 11 bases between the two germline ends. CDR3 sequence reads: CASSQGLSGNTEAFF. CDR3 bases: TGTGCCAGCAGCCAAGGGCTTTCTGGCAACACTGAAGCTTTCTTT.